A single T cell receptor beta chain is shown here with its context. Its antigen remains unknown. This sample was included in a study of cytomegalovirus exposure and HLA in healthy donors. General study points: The availability of immune exposure information extended only to CMV serostatus. Later findings reportedly placed an Asian-associated ancestry cluster below the approximately 700-donor mean for N-insertions. Cytomegalovirus status, reportedly, was diagnosed with high specificity and sensitivity by the classifier.

The PCR was carried out with 60 Vbeta primers and 13 Jbeta primers. Sequencing used immunoSEQ multiplex PCR; TCRdb keeps in-frame clones, though not all of them. The sample lists 150,000 to 200,000 clones, roughly 77% seen once, with 7.7% in the top ten. Donors likely had unrecorded immune exposures despite being nominally healthy when sampled. The CDR3 consists of 12 residues. CDR1 is MDHEN, CDR2 SYDVKM, per germline. V was clipped by 1 base and J by 8 bases, with 8 bases between them. The receptor comes from a woman in her thirties or forties in good health and CMV-seropositive. This rearrangement joins TRBV28 to TRBJ1-1, with D hard to call. Sequenced input: PBMCs. This CDR3 reads CASSLFQKEAFF. CDR3 coding DNA: TGTGCCAGCAGTTTATTTCAGAAGGAAGCTTTCTTT. The whole variable domain, filled in from reference TRBV28 and TRBJ1-1, reads DVKVTQSSRYLVKRTGEKVFLECVQDMDHENMFWYRQDPGLGLRLIYFSYDVKMKEKGDIPEGYSVSREKKERFSLILESASTNQTSMYLCASSLFQKEAFFGQGTRLTVV.